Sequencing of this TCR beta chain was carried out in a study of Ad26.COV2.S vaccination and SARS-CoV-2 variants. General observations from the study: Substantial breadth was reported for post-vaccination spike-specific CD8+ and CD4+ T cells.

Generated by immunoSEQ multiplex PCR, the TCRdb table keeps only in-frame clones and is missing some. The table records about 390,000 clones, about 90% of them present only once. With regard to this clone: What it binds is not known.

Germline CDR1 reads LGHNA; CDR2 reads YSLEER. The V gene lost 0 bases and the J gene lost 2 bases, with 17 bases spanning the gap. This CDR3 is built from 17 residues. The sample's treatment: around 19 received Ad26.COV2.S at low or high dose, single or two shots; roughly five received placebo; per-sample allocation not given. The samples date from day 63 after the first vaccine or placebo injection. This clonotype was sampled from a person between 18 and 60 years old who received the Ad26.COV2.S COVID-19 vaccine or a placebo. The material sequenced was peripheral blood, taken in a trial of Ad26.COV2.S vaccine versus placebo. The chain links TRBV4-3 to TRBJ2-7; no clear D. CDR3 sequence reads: CASSQDHTQLLAYEQYF. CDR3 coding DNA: TGCGCCAGCAGCCAAGACCACACTCAGCTGCTAGCCTACGAGCAGTACTTC.